These T cell receptor beta chains were read from a single sample in a study of Graves' ophthalmopathy and Graves' hyperthyroidism. TCRdb itself ran the multiplex PCR reads through MiXCR, one entry per CDR3 protein. Among over a million distinct CDR3 sequences listed, about 40% were seen once. The specimen was peripheral blood or thyroid tissue (not recorded which). The receptors derive from an adult man with Graves' hyperthyroidism. The CDR3 runs from the conserved cysteine through the conserved F or W. The D gene is left open where the match is weak. Not all rows give a size; the values are once, few, many and, for expanded clones, a class.

TRBJ1-6,14,TRBD1,TRBV10-3,many,CAIRATGDNSPLHF,TGTGCCATCAGGGCGACAGGGGATAATTCACCCCTCCACTTT
TRBJ2-5,15,TRBD2,TRBV7-7,-,CASSTGPSGGETQYF,TGTGCTAGCAGCACCGGTCCTAGCGGGGGAGAGACCCAGTACTTC
TRBJ1-5,19,TRBD1,TRBV10-3,-,CAISERSSRTGGAYQPQHF,TGTGCCATCAGTGAGCGATCCTCCAGGACAGGGGGCGCGTATCAGCCCCAGCATTTT
TRBJ2-2,15,-,TRBV25-1,-,CASSAPLWNTGELFF,TGTGCCAGCAGTGCCCCCCTATGGAACACCGGGGAGCTGTTTTTT
TRBJ1-1,12,-,TRBV29-1,many,CSVLQTNTEAFF,TGCAGCGTTTTACAGACCAACACTGAAGCTTTCTTT
TRBJ1-1,14,-,TRBV5-1,many,CASSFYRGSTEAFF,TGCGCCAGCAGCTTTTACCGGGGGAGCACTGAAGCTTTCTTT
TRBJ2-7,13,-,TRBV15,-,CATGREVDYEQYF,TGTGCCACCGGAAGGGAGGTTGACTACGAGCAGTACTTC
TRBJ1-2,14,-,TRBV5-5,-,CACSVVRGTNGYTF,TGTGCCTGCAGCGTTGTTCGGGGAACGAATGGCTACACCTTC
TRBJ1-2,15,-,TRBV20-1,many,CSATRSVTANYGYTF,TGCAGTGCCACCCGATCCGTTACCGCTAACTATGGCTACACCTTC
TRBJ2-3,14,-,TRBV9,medium-sized,CASSVDRLEDTQYF,TGTGCCAGCAGCGTAGATCGACTAGAAGATACGCAGTATTTT